The rows below give T cell receptor beta chains drawn from one sample of a study of vaccination and CD4 T cells after COVID-19. TCRdb re-called the PCR reads with MiXCR, one entry per CDR3 protein. The repertoire holds 11,000 to 15,000 distinct CDR3 sequences, with approximately 60% as singletons. Their antigens are not known. The sample consisted of CD4+ T cells from blood, cultured in vitro. The receptors here all came from a human donor who had recovered from COVID-19. Both conserved end residues are part of each CDR3. A D gene is named only where the DNA matches it firmly. Part of the rows lack a size; the others show once, few, many or a class for expanded clones.

V	D	size	J	CDR3	DNA
TRBV12-3/TRBV12-4	TRBD2	few	TRBJ2-7	CASRVAGGYEQYF	TGTGCCAGCAGGGTCGCGGGAGGCTACGAGCAGTACTTC
TRBV20-1	TRBD1	NA	TRBJ1-5	CSANRGEGNQPQHF	TGCAGTGCTAACAGGGGAGAGGGCAATCAGCCCCAGCATTTT
TRBV18	NA	NA	TRBJ2-7	CASSPDTRAGYEQYF	TGTGCCAGCTCACCAGATACGCGGGCTGGCTACGAGCAGTACTTC
TRBV2	NA	NA	TRBJ1-4	CASGRTTANEKLFF	TGTGCCAGCGGCAGGACAACGGCTAATGAAAAACTGTTTTTT
TRBV20-1	TRBD2	few	TRBJ2-3	CSASTAGLAGGADTQYF	TGCAGTGCTAGTACCGCCGGACTAGCGGGAGGGGCAGATACGCAGTATTTT
TRBV7-2	TRBD2	few	TRBJ2-5	CASSPPSGGYQETQYF	TGTGCCAGCAGCCCCCCTAGCGGGGGGTACCAAGAGACCCAGTACTTC
TRBV7-3	TRBD1	few	TRBJ1-5	CASSGRQGRQPQHF	TGTGCCAGCAGCGGCAGACAGGGTCGACAGCCCCAGCATTTT
TRBV6-1	NA	few	TRBJ1-5	CASSNSWEGQPQHF	TGTGCCAGCAGCAACAGCTGGGAGGGTCAGCCCCAGCATTTT
TRBV5-1	TRBD1	NA	TRBJ1-5	CASSPGTGNQPQHF	TGCGCCAGCAGCCCGGGGACAGGGAACCAGCCCCAGCATTTT
TRBV20-1	NA	NA	TRBJ1-1	CSARDRVRGTEAFF	TGCAGTGCTAGAGATCGGGTACGCGGCACTGAAGCTTTCTTT
TRBV19	TRBD1	NA	TRBJ1-5	CASSDRGNDGNQPQHF	TGTGCCAGTAGTGACAGGGGGAACGACGGCAATCAGCCCCAGCATTTT
TRBV20-1	TRBD1	few	TRBJ1-1	CSATGTGRWDTEAFF	TGCAGTGCTACCGGGACAGGAAGGTGGGACACTGAAGCTTTCTTT
TRBV6-1	NA	large	TRBJ2-1	CASGIAGSYNEQFF	TGTGCCAGCGGAATTGCTGGCTCCTACAATGAGCAGTTCTTC
TRBV6-2/TRBV6-3	NA	NA	TRBJ1-5	CASSSGSQPQHF	TGTGCCAGCAGTTCCGGGTCTCAGCCCCAGCATTTT
TRBV15	NA	NA	TRBJ2-7	CATSREASSYEQYF	TGTGCCACCAGCAGAGAGGCGAGCTCCTACGAGCAGTACTTC
TRBV20-1	NA	few	TRBJ1-1	CSAHFPGGRTEAFF	TGCAGTGCTCACTTCCCGGGGGGCCGGACTGAAGCTTTCTTT
TRBV6-5	NA	NA	TRBJ1-1	CASSYLAHTEAFF	TGTGCCAGCAGTTACTTGGCTCATACTGAAGCTTTCTTT
TRBV27	NA	NA	TRBJ1-1	CASSFRAKNTEAFF	TGTGCCAGCAGTTTCCGGGCCAAGAACACTGAAGCTTTCTTT
TRBV6-1	NA	NA	TRBJ1-2	CASSEGNLYGYTF	TGTGCCAGCAGTGAAGGCAATCTCTATGGCTACACCTTC
TRBV5-1	NA	NA	TRBJ2-5	CASSLAQETQYF	TGCGCCAGCAGCTTGGCTCAAGAGACCCAGTACTTC
TRBV20-1	TRBD2	NA	TRBJ2-1	CSASGGRALNEQFF	TGCAGTGCTAGCGGCGGGAGGGCGTTGAATGAGCAGTTCTTC
TRBV6-5	NA	NA	TRBJ1-2	CASSYSRIPGAGVYGYTF	TGTGCCAGCAGTTACTCGAGGATCCCAGGGGCGGGGGTCTATGGCTACACCTTC
TRBV2	NA	NA	TRBJ2-7	CASAEQTGTYEQYF	TGTGCCAGCGCCGAACAGACGGGTACCTACGAGCAGTACTTC
TRBV20-1	TRBD1	few	TRBJ2-7	CSARFEGTGVREQYF	TGCAGTGCTAGGTTTGAAGGGACAGGGGTCAGGGAGCAGTACTTC
TRBV6-1	NA	NA	TRBJ1-6	CAGQSSYNSPLHF	TGTGCCGGACAGAGCTCCTATAATTCACCCCTCCACTTT
TRBV7-2	NA	NA	TRBJ2-7	CASSSDPLLDDDPYEQYF	TGTGCCAGCAGCTCCGACCCTCTCTTGGATGACGATCCCTACGAGCAGTACTTC